This T cell receptor (beta chain) is from a study of blood T cell repertoires in COVID-19 (dated by TCRdb to 2019 to 2021). Background on the whole study: Samples from collaborators originated in the United States, Italy and Spain and spanned both the acute and convalescent phases of COVID-19. The prospective study material was composed of cDNA or gDNA derived from T cells, B-cell-depleted T cells, or PBMCs. The dataset comprised deeply sampled blood TCRbeta repertoires from subjects exposed to, actively infected with, or recovered from COVID-19. The repertoires were released in a freely available public database intended as a resource for research on the immune response to SARS-CoV-2. Samples were obtained from the ongoing ImmuneRACE study (first 160 participants) and from 950 to 1,500 subjects provided by 6 global collaborators. Nearly every sample came with metadata listing a de-identified subject ID, COVID-19 status, age in years and sex. Where HLA class I and class II types were available, the types were taken from metadata supplied by the sample provider, not from assay-based typing.

Whole blood was collected in K2EDTA tubes by collaborating institutions according to the institutions' own protocols. For TCRbeta analysis, collaborator samples were shipped as frozen whole blood, as isolated PBMCs, or as DNA extracted from either sample type. The immunoSEQ Assay, a bias-controlled multiplex PCR, was used to amplify TCRbeta CDR3 regions from genomic DNA. In the source study's methods: Within the assay, amplification of reference gene primers was used to estimate how many nucleated cells each sample contained. To quantify the absolute abundance of each unique TCRbeta CDR3 rearrangement, sequence reads were collapsed and filtered. For each sample, productive Simpson clonality was calculated as the square root of Simpson's diversity index across productive rearrangements. The table was pulled from immuneACCESS by TCRdb, which kept in-frame rearrangements only. Such tables lose some clones; where checked, under half of the loss comes from unresolved V genes, and the rest has no known cause. That table furnishes V, J and clone size, whereas the DNA furnished D and trimming. Present in this sample are 150,000 to 200,000 clones, around 83% of which were seen just once. Clones ranked in the top ten supply 1.5% of the sample.

Remarks on this clone: Its antigen is still unknown. No quality values exist for individual bases; no much larger clone is one base distant.

CDR1 and CDR2 were assigned from the germline V gene as ENHRY and SYGVKD. The CDR3 holds 15 amino acids from the cysteine to the phenylalanine. Just CDR3 DNA is preserved here, 45 bases in frame from base 1. V is pruned by 8 bases and J by 2 bases, leaving 8 bases of the junction without a gene match. Findings and caveats that apply to the study as a whole: How much clinical and demographic metadata was included differed by source and by participant, and the metadata was provided uncurated.

Sample: peripheral blood. The clonotype originates from a human donor in a cohort sampled during active COVID-19. The rearranged segments are TRBV10-3 and TRBJ2-5; 10 of the junction bases match TRBD2. This receptor carries the CDR3 CAISSGGARQETQYF. DNA sequence: TGTGCCATCTCAAGCGGGGGGGCGAGGCAAGAGACCCAGTACTTC.